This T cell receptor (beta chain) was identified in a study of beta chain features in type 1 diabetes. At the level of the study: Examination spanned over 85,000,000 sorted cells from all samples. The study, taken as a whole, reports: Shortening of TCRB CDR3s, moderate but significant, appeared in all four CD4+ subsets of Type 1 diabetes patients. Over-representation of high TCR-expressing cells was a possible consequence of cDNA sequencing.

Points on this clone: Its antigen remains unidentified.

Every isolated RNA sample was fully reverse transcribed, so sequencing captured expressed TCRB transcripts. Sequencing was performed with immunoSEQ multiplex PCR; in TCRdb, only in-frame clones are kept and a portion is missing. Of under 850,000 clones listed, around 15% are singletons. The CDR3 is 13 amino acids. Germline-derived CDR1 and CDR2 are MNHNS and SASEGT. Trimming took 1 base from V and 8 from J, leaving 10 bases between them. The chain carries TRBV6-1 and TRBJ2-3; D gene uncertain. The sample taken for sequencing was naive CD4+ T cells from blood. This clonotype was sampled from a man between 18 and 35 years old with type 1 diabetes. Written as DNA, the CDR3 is TGTGCCAGCAGTGAAGTGGGCAGCCTTACGCAGTATTTT. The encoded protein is CASSEVGSLTQYF.